This TCR beta chain is drawn from a study of response to subunit inactivated influenza vaccine. Trimming at V came to 6 bases and at J to 5 bases, leaving 6 bases not matched to a gene. This CDR3 spans 16 amino acids. From germline, CDR1 is WSHSY and CDR2 SAAADI. TCRdb ran MiXCR on the RT-PCR reads and lists one entry per CDR3 protein. This sample has more than 550,000 distinct CDR3 sequences, with around 11% found just once. This same sample was also taken into another study, of T cells expressing NK-cell markers. That report adds: With UMIs, 5'RACE template switching was used to make TCR beta cDNA.

The rearrangement links TRBV10-2 to TRBJ2-1; TRBD2 agrees at 14 bases. Here the sequenced sample was PBMCs from blood, taken on the day of vaccination. The sequence was obtained from a man between 50 and 59 years old who received an inactivated influenza vaccine. The CDR3 loop is CASSRGLAGGDNEQFF. DNA for the CDR3: TGCGCCAGCAGCCGCGGACTAGCGGGGGGAGACAATGAGCAGTTCTTC.